This passage covers 29 T cell receptor beta chains from one sample sequenced in a study of T cells in Graves' hyperthyroidism and ophthalmopathy. There were TCR beta CDR3 regions amplified from RNA transcripts. An initial round of RT-PCR targeting the TCR CDR3 relied on the HTBI primer set. TCRdb reprocessed the multiplex PCR reads with MiXCR, giving one entry per CDR3 protein. The sample comprises 250,000 to 300,000 distinct CDR3 sequences, about 13% of which are singletons, and approximately 7.9% rests with the top ten. The sample was blood. These receptors all come from a woman in her forties with Graves' hyperthyroidism.

At least ten counts were recorded for this clonotype. The V gene is TRBV7-2, the J gene TRBJ2-3, with D tentatively TRBD2 (6 bases). CDR1 and CDR2 from the germline V gene are SGHTA and FQGNSA. The CDR3 has 17 residues. Trimming took off 4 bases at V and 4 bases at J, with 21 bases between the two ends. In DNA form, the CDR3 reads TGTGCCAGCAGCTCGGTCCCTCGCGGGATCCATGCAGATACGCAGTATTTT. Translating it yields CASSSVPRGIHADTQYF. Complete variable domain (other parts from reference TRBV7-2 and TRBJ2-3): GAGVSQSPSNKVTEKGKDVELRCDPISGHTALYWYRQSLGQGLEFLIYFQGNSAPDKSGLPSDRFSAERTGGSVSTLTIQRTQQEDSAVYLCASSSVPRGIHADTQYFGPGTRLTVL.

This clonotype was seen only a few times. The junction does not match germline at one end; this may be a read error. This chain joins TRBV2 and TRBJ1-1; 7 bases map to TRBD1. The CDR3 extends over 10 amino acids. Germline CDR1 is SNHLY and CDR2 is FYNNEI. The CDR3 loop is CASSERQGYF. CDR3 sequence (DNA): TGTGCCAGCAGTGAAAGACAGGGATACTTT.

The sample holds many counts of this clonotype. The chain links TRBV24-1 to TRBJ2-5; 16 bases are a match to TRBD2. The CDR3 is 17 amino acids. The germline gives CDR1 KGHDR, CDR2 SFDVKD. Trimming cost V 2 bases and J 5 bases; bases outside gene matches: 4. The CDR3 DNA reads TGTGCCACCAGTGATTGGGGACTAGCGGGAGGGTCGGAGACCCAGTACTTC. It specifies CATSDWGLAGGSETQYF.

The chain has TRBV5-1 and TRBJ2-2, with D perhaps TRBD2 (6 bases). Germline V lookup: CDR1 SGHRS, CDR2 YFSETQ. V shed 4 bases and J shed 3 bases, with 16 bases lying between them. The CDR3 covers 16 residues. CDR3 sequence reads: CASSRGGTRYTGELFF. CDR3 in DNA: TGCGCCAGCAGCCGAGGCGGGACCCGGTACACCGGGGAGCTGTTTTTT.

This clonotype was recorded many times. The genes are TRBV7-3 and TRBJ2-1, with D uncertain. The V gene's germline CDR1 is SGHTA and CDR2 FQGTGA. This CDR3 is built from 13 residues. Deletions cut 1 base from V and 9 bases from J, with 10 bases between. The CDR3 DNA reads as TGTGCCAGCAGCTTAATTTCGGCTAGTGAGCAGTTCTTC. This encodes CASSLISASEQFF.

This clonotype was recorded at least ten times. The chain uses TRBV18 and TRBJ2-2, with D unclear. Trimming stripped 2 bases from V and 11 bases from J, with 6 bases between. The CDR3 has 11 amino acids. Germline values: CDR1 KGHSH, CDR2 LQKENI. The CDR3 region has the DNA TGTGCCAGCTCACCAGCTTCCGAGCTGTTTTTT. Translating it yields CASSPASELFF.

The chain joins TRBV7-2 to TRBJ1-2; 9 nucleotides match TRBD1. Unmatched junction bases numbered 14, after V lost 2 bases and J lost 7 bases. The germline gives CDR1 SGHTA, CDR2 FQGNSA. There are 17 residues in the CDR3. The DNA of the CDR3 is TGTGCCAGCAGCTTAAGGCTAGCGGGGACAGGGCTTCCTGGCTACACCTTC. Translated: CASSLRLAGTGLPGYTF.

This clonotype occurred many times. The rearrangement joins TRBV5-5 to TRBJ1-5; no definite D call. V lost 0 bases, J lost 1 base, and 5 bases lay in between. The CDR3 consists of 14 residues. CDR1 is SGHKS, CDR2 YYEKEE, per germline (reference sequence). DNA of the CDR3: TGTGCCAGCAGCTTGGTAGGAAGCAATCAGCCCCAGCATTTT. It specifies CASSLVGSNQPQHF. The full variable domain, rest sourced from reference TRBV5-5 and TRBJ1-5, is DAGVTQSPTHLIKTRGQQVTLRCSPISGHKSVSWYQQVLGQGPQFIFQYYEKEERGRGNFPDRFSARQFPNYSSELNVNALLLGDSALYLCASSLVGSNQPQHFGDGTRLSIL.

This chain connects TRBV7-9 to TRBJ2-2; 10 bases agree with TRBD2. The V segment lost 5 bases and the J segment 6 bases; nucleotides outside the gene matches: 3. Germline V gene sequence: CDR1 SEHNR, CDR2 FQNEAQ (reference sequence). The CDR3 is 14 residues long. For the CDR3, the DNA is TGTGCCAGCAGCCCCGGACTAGCGGCCGGGGAGCTGTTTTTT. This encodes CASSPGLAAGELFF.

This clonotype came up many times. The junction and the germline gene differ at one end; a read error may be behind it. The chain couples TRBV7-2 to TRBJ2-1; TRBD2 is a possible D gene (5 bases). The CDR3 loop spans 15 amino acids. Germline V gene data show CDR1 as SGHTA and CDR2 as FQGNSA. The CDR3, as DNA: TGTGCCAGCAGCTTAGCCCAGGACTCCTTCAATGAGCAGTTCTTC. This sequence encodes CASSLAQDSFNEQFF.

A note on this clonotype: Germline is not matched at one junction end, which may reflect a read error. The chain recombines TRBV5-1 with TRBJ2-3; D gene uncertain. The CDR3 length is 12 residues. Germline CDR1 SGHRS, CDR2 YFSETQ. In DNA, the CDR3 is TGCGTCAGCAGCCCCAGCACAGATACGCAGTATTTT. Its translation is CVSSPSTDTQYF.

This clonotype was detected a few times. CDR3 in amino acids: CASSPEGGSEEKLFF. In DNA form, the CDR3 reads TGTGCCAGCAGCCCCGAGGGGGGATCGGAGGAAAAACTGTTTTTT. The V gene is TRBV5-4, the J gene TRBJ1-4; perhaps TRBD1 as D (6 bases). The CDR3 has 15 residues. Germline CDR1 reads SGHNT; CDR2 reads YYREEE (reference sequence). V was clipped by 4 bases and J by 8 bases, with 18 bases between them.

This clonotype occurred many times. The chain combines TRBV2 with TRBJ2-3, with D unclear. The CDR3 spans 15 residues. V was pared by 6 bases and J by 0 bases, with 13 bases between. Germline V gene lookup returns CDR1 SNHLY and CDR2 FYNNEI. DNA of the CDR3: TGTGCCAGCAGCGAAAGGACGAGTAGCACAGATACGCAGTATTTT. Protein: CASSERTSSTDTQYF.

This clonotype was seen ten or more times. The gene calls are TRBV7-2 and TRBJ2-5; D is uncertain. V lost 2 bases to trimming and J lost 5 bases, with 18 bases between them. The CDR3 contains 16 residues. Germline values: CDR1 SGHTA, CDR2 FQGNSA. The CDR3 DNA reads as TGTGCCAGCAGCTTAAGAATCGCGAACCCAATCGAGACCCAGTACTTC. It translates to CASSLRIANPIETQYF.

Ten or more counts support this clonotype. This chain uses TRBV11-2 with TRBJ2-5, with 7 bases fitting TRBD1. Germline V gene sequence: CDR1 SGHAT, CDR2 FQNNGV. The CDR3 is 14 residues long. V was clipped by 5 bases and J by 3 bases; unmatched bases: 6. The CDR3 is CASSKGQRKETQYF. DNA for the CDR3: TGTGCCAGCAGCAAGGGACAGCGGAAAGAGACCCAGTACTTC.

Many counts were recorded for this clonotype. The chain carries TRBV11-2 and TRBJ2-7; 7 nucleotides align to TRBD2. With 0 bases clipped from V and 4 bases from J, the junction kept 6 bases outside the gene matches. Germline V gene lookup returns CDR1 SGHAT and CDR2 FQNNGV. The CDR3 consists of 15 residues. CDR3 DNA: TGTGCCAGCAGCTTAGAAGTCGGACTAGGGTACGAGCAGTACTTC. This sequence encodes CASSLEVGLGYEQYF.

This clonotype showed up just a few times. Just one base apart from a much larger clone, this may be a read error. The V call is TRBV6-2 or TRBV6-3, the J call TRBJ2-2; 8 positions agree with TRBD1. The CDR3 covers 15 residues. J was trimmed by 1 base and V by 6 bases; bases with no gene match: 4. Germline V gene lookup returns CDR1 MNHEY and CDR2 SVGEGT. CDR3 amino acids: CASSPGQVNTGELFF. CDR3 sequence (DNA): TGTGCCAGCAGCCCGGGACAGGTGAACACCGGGGAGCTGTTTTTT.

This clonotype was recorded at least ten times. The chain employs TRBV20-1 and TRBJ2-7, with D possibly TRBD1 on 6 matching bases. The CDR3 length is 13 residues. The germline V gene has CDR1 DFQATT and CDR2 SNEGSKA (reference sequence). V was shortened by 3 bases and J by 6 bases, with 15 bases between the two germline ends. The CDR3 loop reads CSASLLEGGEQYF. Here the CDR3 DNA reads TGCAGTGCTAGTCTACTAGAAGGGGGCGAGCAGTACTTC.

This rearrangement joins TRBV20-1 to TRBJ2-3; D is unclear. V was clipped by 0 bases and J by 0 bases, with 7 bases between them. Germline V gene sequence: CDR1 DFQATT, CDR2 SNEGSKA (reference sequence). The CDR3 runs 14 residues. CDR3 region: CSARDLWSTDTQYF. As DNA, the CDR3 is TGCAGTGCTAGAGATCTCTGGAGCACAGATACGCAGTATTTT.

This clonotype was recorded a few times. CDR3 in DNA: TGCGCCAGCAGCCTGATCAGCGGACACTCTTCCTACGAGCAGTACTTC. It codes for CASSLISGHSSYEQYF. This chain links TRBV5-1 with TRBJ2-7; D might be TRBD1 or TRBD2, each matching 5 bases. From germline, CDR1 is SGHRS and CDR2 YFSETQ. CDR3 length equals 16 residues. Trimming left V 4 bases short and J 1 base short, with 18 bases between.

This clonotype was counted many times. This chain uses TRBV12-3 or TRBV12-4 with TRBJ1-2; perhaps TRBD1 as D (6 bases). The CDR3 length is 14 residues. V was shortened by 6 bases and J by 4 bases, with 15 bases between the two germline ends. The CDR3 protein is CASSQGSNSYGYTF. CDR3 nucleotide sequence: TGTGCCAGCAGCCAGGGGAGTAATAGCTATGGCTACACCTTC.

As to this clonotype: A much more abundant neighbour one base away suggests this may be a read error. This rearrangement joins TRBV11-3 to TRBJ2-7; 8 bases match TRBD2. Germline-derived CDR1 and CDR2 are SGHNT and YENEEA. The CDR3 totals 14 residues. CDR3 loop: CASSVLADSYEQHF. CDR3 DNA sequence: TGTGCCAGCAGCGTACTAGCGGACTCCTACGAGCAGCACTTC.

The chain combines TRBV5-6 with TRBJ1-3; the D is unclear. V was shortened by 1 base and J by 6 bases, with 5 bases between the two germline ends. The V gene's germline CDR1 is SGHDT and CDR2 YYEEEE. The CDR3 is made up of 12 amino acids. CDR3 protein: CASSLNLNTIYF. CDR3 nucleotide sequence: TGTGCCAGCAGCTTGAACTTAAACACCATATATTTT.

This clonotype was detected many times. The chain carries TRBV18 and TRBJ1-4; no clear D gene. Trimming cost V 3 bases and J 8 bases, with 16 bases left between them. Germline V gene data show CDR1 as KGHSH and CDR2 as LQKENI. This CDR3 has 15 residues. CDR3 in DNA: TGTGCCAGCTCACCGTCTTCGGCAGGCCGGGAAAAACTGTTTTTT. It translates to CASSPSSAGREKLFF.

This clonotype was detected ten times or more. The junction does not match germline at one end; this may be a read error. The rearrangement joins TRBV2 to TRBJ2-7; D is uncertain. This CDR3 has 15 residues. Germline CDR1 reads SNHLY; CDR2 reads FYNNEI. As DNA, the CDR3 is TGTGCCAACAGTGAAGGAATGGGTCTTTTTAGCGAGCAGTACTTC. Encoded protein: CANSEGMGLFSEQYF.

This chain joins TRBV12-5 and TRBJ2-1; 9 bases map to TRBD1. The CDR3 covers 15 residues. Germline trimming cut 5 bases from V and 4 bases from J; bases unmatched to any gene: 6. Germline CDR1 is LGHNT and CDR2 is FRNRAP. CDR3 amino acids: CASGDPGQGYNEQFF. In DNA form, the CDR3 reads TGTGCTAGTGGTGACCCGGGACAGGGTTACAATGAGCAGTTCTTC.

This clonotype came up many times. The chain employs TRBV20-1 and TRBJ2-1, with 7 bases matching TRBD2. V was pared by 6 bases and J by 7 bases, with 18 bases of the junction left unmatched. The V gene's germline CDR1 is DFQATT and CDR2 SNEGSKA (reference sequence). CDR3 length: 16 amino acids. The CDR3, as DNA: TGCAGTGCCTCCAGGTGGGGTAGCGGGTCAGGGAATGAGCAGTTCTTC. It specifies CSASRWGSGSGNEQFF.

This clonotype has ten or more counts. This chain joins TRBV20-1 and TRBJ2-1; tentatively, D is TRBD1 (6 bases). Germline V gives CDR1 DFQATT, CDR2 SNEGSKA (reference sequence). The length of the CDR3 is 15 residues. V was shortened by 5 bases and J by 5 bases, with 19 bases between the two germline ends. CDR3 sequence (DNA): TGCAGTGCTCTCCAGTCAGGGGAAGTAAACAATGAGCAGTTCTTC. It is translated as CSALQSGEVNNEQFF.

This clonotype was detected many times. This chain joins TRBV2 and TRBJ1-5; no definite D call. Germline CDR1 SNHLY, CDR2 FYNNEI. CDR3 size: 15 residues. Trimming stripped 5 bases from V and 0 bases from J, with 11 bases between. In DNA, the CDR3 is TGTGCCAGCAGTCAAGACTTACTTAGCAATCAGCCCCAGCATTTT. Its protein product is CASSQDLLSNQPQHF.